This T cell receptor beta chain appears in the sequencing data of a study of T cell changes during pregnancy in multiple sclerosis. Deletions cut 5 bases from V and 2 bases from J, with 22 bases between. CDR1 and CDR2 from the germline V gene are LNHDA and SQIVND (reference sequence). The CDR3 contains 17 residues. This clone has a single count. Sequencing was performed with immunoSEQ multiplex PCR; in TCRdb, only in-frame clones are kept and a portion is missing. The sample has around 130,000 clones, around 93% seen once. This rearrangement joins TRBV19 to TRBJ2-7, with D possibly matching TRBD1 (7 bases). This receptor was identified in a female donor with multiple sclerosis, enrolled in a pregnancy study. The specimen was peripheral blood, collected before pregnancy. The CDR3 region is CASSPPRGDRITYEQYF. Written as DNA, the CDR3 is TGTGCCAGTAGTCCCCCCAGGGGGGATAGAATTACCTACGAGCAGTACTTC.